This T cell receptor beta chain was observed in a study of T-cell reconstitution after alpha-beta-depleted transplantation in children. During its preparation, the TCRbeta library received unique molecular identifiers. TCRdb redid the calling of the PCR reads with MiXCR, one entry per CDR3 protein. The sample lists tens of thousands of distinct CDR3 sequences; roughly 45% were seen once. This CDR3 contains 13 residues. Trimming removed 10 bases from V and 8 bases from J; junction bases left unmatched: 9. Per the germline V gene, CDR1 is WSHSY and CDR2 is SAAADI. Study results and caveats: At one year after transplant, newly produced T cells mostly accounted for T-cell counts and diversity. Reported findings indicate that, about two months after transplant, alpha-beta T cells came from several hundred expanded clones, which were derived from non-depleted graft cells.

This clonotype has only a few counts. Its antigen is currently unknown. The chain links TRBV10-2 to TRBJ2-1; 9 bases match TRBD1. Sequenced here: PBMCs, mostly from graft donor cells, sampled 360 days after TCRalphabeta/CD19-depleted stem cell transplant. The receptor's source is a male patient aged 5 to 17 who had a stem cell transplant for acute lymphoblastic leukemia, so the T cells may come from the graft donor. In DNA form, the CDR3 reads TGCGCCACCTCGGGACAGGGAGGTCATGAGCAGTTCTTC. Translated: CATSGQGGHEQFF.